The 2 T cell receptor beta chains below were found in one sample sequenced in a study of patients and donors after allogeneic stem cell transplantation. TCRdb processed the RT-PCR reads anew with MiXCR; each CDR3 protein has one entry. Found here are under 2,000 distinct CDR3 sequences, about 7.8% of them singletons; the top ten hold less than 20%. Sequences were obtained from blood, either unsorted or a sorted T cell fraction (not recorded which). The receptors shown here come from a human donor who was either an allogeneic HSCT recipient or a stem cell or donor lymphocyte infusion donor (not recorded which). It is not recorded whose cells these are; they may come from a transplant donor.

Relative to its sample, this clonotype is medium-sized. The chain employs TRBV7-2 and TRBJ1-1; D call uncertain. Germline CDR1 reads SGHTA; CDR2 reads FQGNSA. V shed 1 base and J shed 5 bases, with 5 bases lying between them. The CDR3 loop spans 12 amino acids. DNA for the CDR3: TGTGCCAGCAGCTTAGATTGGACTGAAGCTTTCTTT. Protein sequence: CASSLDWTEAFF.

This clonotype is medium-sized by share. The V call is TRBV20-1, the J call TRBJ2-5; 10 bases are a match to TRBD2. The V gene's germline CDR1 is DFQATT and CDR2 SNEGSKA (reference sequence). The J segment lost 2 bases and the V segment lost 5 bases, leaving 8 bases of the junction unmatched. The CDR3 is 15 residues long. CDR3 residues: CSAHVAGGVQETQYF. CDR3 nucleotides: TGCAGTGCTCACGTAGCGGGGGGCGTTCAAGAGACCCAGTACTTC.